One sample yielded the 13 T cell receptor beta chains listed below, sequenced in a study of blood T cells in healthy people across ages. The second PCR ran 7 to 11 cycles with a sample-barcoded 5' primer and J-beta primers. TCRdb re-analysed the 5' RACE reads in MiXCR, keeping a single row per CDR3 protein. The sample includes some 760,000 distinct CDR3 sequences, around 25% seen only once; the top ten take just under 9.5%. This sample also appeared in a second study, on T cells of mothers and their children.

Sequenced: blood. All receptors derive from a boy younger than 18 in good health.

V and J are TRBV29-1 and TRBJ2-3; 12 nucleotides agree with TRBD2. V gave up 4 bases and J gave up 5 bases; unmatched junction bases: 7. Germline CDR1 and CDR2: SQVTM and ANQGSEA. The CDR3 extends over 15 amino acids. The CDR3 reads CSVGLTSGRLDTQYF. CDR3 DNA: TGCAGCGTTGGCTTGACTAGCGGGAGACTAGATACGCAGTATTTT.

This clonotype was detected only once. This chain connects TRBV20-1 to TRBJ1-3; D is unclear. This CDR3 contains 14 residues. Germline CDR1 and CDR2: DFQATT and SNEGSKA (reference sequence). Trimming removed 5 bases from V and 3 bases from J, with 14 bases in between. DNA for the CDR3: TGCAGTGCTGGAAACGGGAACCTTGGAAACACCATATATTTT. As protein: CSAGNGNLGNTIYF.

This clonotype appeared a few times. This sequence joins TRBV20-1 and TRBJ2-2; D is tentatively TRBD1 or TRBD2 (5 bases each). CDR1 is DFQATT, CDR2 SNEGSKA, per germline (reference sequence). The CDR3 has 17 amino acids. V lost 5 bases, J lost 1 base, and 20 bases lay in between. DNA of the CDR3: TGCAGTGCTCCTAGAGAGGGGCTTGGGATGAACACCGGGGAGCTGTTTTTT. Translating gives CSAPREGLGMNTGELFF.

This clonotype was seen only a few times. J is TRBJ1-1 and V is TRBV10-1; TRBD1 matches 7 bases. The junction had 14 bases not matched to a gene; V was cut back by 11 bases and J by 8 bases. The germline CDR1 and CDR2 sequences are WNHNN and SYGVQD (reference sequence). CDR3 size: 13 residues. The DNA for the CDR3 is TGCGCCGTGAAGGGGGCTGGGGGTGACGAAGCTTTCTTT. Its protein is CAVKGAGGDEAFF.

This clonotype showed up just a few times. The CDR3 loop is CASSLAVAQYF. The CDR3 bases are TGTGCCAGCAGCTTAGCGGTGGCGCAGTATTTT. J is TRBJ2-3 and V is TRBV7-2, with D uncertain. The V end was cut by 0 bases, the J end by 10 bases, with 5 bases between. This CDR3 is 11 amino acids long. Germline V lookup: CDR1 SGHTA, CDR2 FQGNSA.

This clonotype was observed a few times. The chain links TRBV12-3 or TRBV12-4 to TRBJ2-7; the D gene is possibly TRBD1 (5 bases). The CDR3 sequence is 13 residues long. V was pared by 6 bases and J by 2 bases, with 11 bases between. CDR3 region: CASSLTEAYEQYF. CDR3 DNA sequence: TGTGCCAGCAGCTTGACAGAAGCCTACGAGCAGTACTTC.

V and J are TRBV9 and TRBJ2-1; 8 nucleotides agree with TRBD2. CDR1 is SGDLS and CDR2 is YYNGEE in the germline V gene. The CDR3 is 15 amino acids. V shed 0 bases, J shed 5 bases, and the junction held 4 bases outside the gene matches. In DNA, the CDR3 is TGTGCCAGCAGCGTAGGTGGCGGGGGGAACAATGAGCAGTTCTTC. It translates to CASSVGGGGNNEQFF.

There are a few counts of this clonotype. One end of the junction varies from germline; a read error may be responsible. This chain joins TRBV7-3 and TRBJ2-1; no reliable D call. CDR1 SGHTA and CDR2 FQGTGA come from the germline V gene. This CDR3 is 15 amino acids long. The CDR3 reads CASSSLLVGLNEQFF. CDR3 nucleotide sequence: TGTGCCAGTAGCTCCCTATTGGTGGGCTTAAATGAGCAGTTCTTC.

The V gene is TRBV5-1, the J gene TRBJ2-5; perhaps TRBD1 as D (5 bases). V lost 1 base, J lost 4 bases, and 17 bases lay in between. Germline assignment: CDR1 SGHRS and CDR2 YFSETQ. This CDR3 is built from 16 residues. CDR3: CASSLKLIGALETQYF. CDR3 sequence (DNA): TGCGCCAGCAGCTTGAAGTTGATAGGGGCTTTAGAGACCCAGTACTTC.

The J gene is TRBJ1-6, the V gene TRBV27; no reliable D call. CDR1 is MNHEY and CDR2 is SMNVEV in the germline V gene (reference sequence). V was shortened by 4 bases and J by 2 bases, with 9 bases between the two germline ends. This CDR3 spans 15 amino acids. This CDR3 reads CASSSRETYNSPLHF. CDR3 nucleotides: TGTGCCAGCAGTTCCCGGGAAACCTATAATTCACCCCTCCACTTT.

The rearrangement joins TRBV20-1 to TRBJ2-7; no clear D. V was clipped by 2 bases and J by 2 bases, with 10 bases between them. Per germline, CDR1 DFQATT and CDR2 SNEGSKA (reference sequence). The CDR3 is made up of 13 amino acids. The CDR3 DNA is TGCAGTGCTAGACGTCGATCAGCCTACGAGCAGTACTTC. Translated: CSARRRSAYEQYF.

The chain employs TRBV9 and TRBJ1-1; D possibly corresponds to TRBD1 (6 bases). The CDR3 has 14 residues. Trimming removed 4 bases from V and 5 bases from J, with 15 bases in between. Germline V gene lookup returns CDR1 SGDLS and CDR2 YYNGEE. The CDR3 protein is CASSPAGAWTEAFF. The CDR3 DNA is TGTGCCAGCAGCCCCGCAGGGGCATGGACTGAAGCTTTCTTT. The variable domain in full, completed from reference TRBV9 and TRBJ1-1, reads DSGVTQTPKHLITATGQRVTLRCSPRSGDLSVYWYQQSLDQGLQFLIQYYNGEERAKGNILERFSAQQFPDLHSELNLSSLELGDSALYFCASSPAGAWTEAFFGQGTRLTVV.

This clonotype has a handful of counts. The V gene is TRBV29-1, the J gene TRBJ1-4, with 8 bases identical to TRBD1. The trim removed 4 bases at V and 8 bases at J, leaving 6 bases unmatched. Looked up from germline, CDR1 is SQVTM and CDR2 is ANQGSEA. There are 13 residues in the CDR3. The CDR3 loop reads CSVVGQGGEKLFF. The CDR3 DNA reads TGCAGCGTTGTCGGACAGGGAGGGGAAAAACTGTTTTTT.